Sequencing of this T cell receptor beta chain was carried out in a study of T cell changes during pregnancy in multiple sclerosis. With 6 bases clipped from V and 1 base from J, the junction kept 3 bases outside the gene matches. There are 15 residues in the CDR3. Germline V CDR1 and CDR2: LNHDA, SQIVND (reference sequence). Repertoires were generated with immunoSEQ multiplex PCR, while TCRdb's copy carries only in-frame clones and drops some. Here the sample spans around 40,000 clones, 93% being singletons. The origin of this receptor is a female donor with multiple sclerosis, enrolled in a pregnancy study. The specimen was CD4+ T cells from peripheral blood mononuclear cells, collected in the third trimester of pregnancy. This chain links TRBV19 with TRBJ1-6; 7 nucleotides agree with TRBD1. CDR3 sequence (DNA): TGTGCCAGTAGACGGGACAGTTCCTATAATTCACCCCTCCACTTT. Amino acid sequence: CASRRDSSYNSPLHF.